Listed below are T cell receptor beta chains from one sample, sequenced in a study of shared clonotypes between healthy human individuals. Measured with immunoSEQ multiplex PCR; TCRdb has only the in-frame clones, and not every one. Of about 2.1 million clones in the sample, around 93% were seen once. Sequencing was done on a sample of naive CD8+ T cells from PBMCs. Receptors originate from a man between 18 and 29 years old in good health. Some clones in this sample may be carry-over from other donors' samples. Both conserved end residues are part of each CDR3. D genes are given only for firm matches. Only some rows state a clone size, as once, few, many or a class for expanded clones.

>TRBV7-8|NA|TRBJ2-1|11|NA
CASSEHNEQFF
TGTGCCAGCAGCGAGCACAATGAGCAGTTCTTC
>TRBV7-6|NA|TRBJ2-2|17|NA
CASSPASRLSNTGELFF
TGTGCCAGCAGCCCCGCGTCGAGACTTTCGAACACCGGGGAGCTGTTTTTT
>TRBV27|NA|TRBJ2-5|14|NA
CASSLWAGSGTQYF
TGTGCCAGCAGTTTATGGGCCGGGAGTGGGACCCAGTACTTC
>TRBV11-2|NA|TRBJ2-3|16|NA
CASSPRRIPSGDTQYF
TGTGCCAGCAGCCCTAGGCGGATACCCAGCGGGGATACGCAGTATTTT
>TRBV7-2|once|TRBJ2-1|16|TRBD2
CASSALAGAPYNEQFF
TGTGCCAGCAGCGCCTTAGCGGGAGCGCCCTACAATGAGCAGTTCTTC
>TRBV9|NA|TRBJ2-3|14|NA
CASSVFSSTDTQYF
TGTGCCAGCAGTGTATTCTCTAGCACAGATACGCAGTATTTT
>TRBV7-7|NA|TRBJ2-1|15|NA
CASSLAKSSYNEQFF
TGTGCCAGCAGCTTGGCGAAGAGCTCCTACAATGAGCAGTTCTTC
>TRBV30|NA|TRBJ2-1|12|NA
CAWVGGVGGQFF
TGTGCCTGGGTCGGAGGGGTTGGCGGGCAGTTCTTC
>TRBV6-5|once|TRBJ2-1|14|NA
CASSYLGLNNEQFF
TGTGCCAGCAGTTACTTGGGACTTAACAATGAGCAGTTCTTC
>TRBV5-6|NA|TRBJ2-7|14|NA
CASSLGDSPYEQYF
TGTGCCAGCAGCTTGGGAGACAGTCCCTACGAGCAGTACTTC
>TRBV29-1|NA|TRBJ2-3|15|NA
CSATGRNQGTDTQYF
TGCAGCGCCACTGGCCGGAATCAAGGCACAGATACGCAGTATTTT
>TRBV5-1|NA|TRBJ2-1|13|NA
CASSEGPTHEQFF
TGCGCCAGCAGCGAGGGACCAACGCATGAGCAGTTCTTC
>TRBV9|NA|TRBJ2-1|17|TRBD2
CASSVQGTTGSYNEQFF
TGTGCCAGCAGCGTACAAGGGACTACTGGGTCCTACAATGAGCAGTTCTTC
>TRBV30|NA|TRBJ2-1|14|NA
CASRKFAGHNEQFF
TGTGCCTCCCGGAAGTTTGCGGGGCACAATGAGCAGTTCTTC